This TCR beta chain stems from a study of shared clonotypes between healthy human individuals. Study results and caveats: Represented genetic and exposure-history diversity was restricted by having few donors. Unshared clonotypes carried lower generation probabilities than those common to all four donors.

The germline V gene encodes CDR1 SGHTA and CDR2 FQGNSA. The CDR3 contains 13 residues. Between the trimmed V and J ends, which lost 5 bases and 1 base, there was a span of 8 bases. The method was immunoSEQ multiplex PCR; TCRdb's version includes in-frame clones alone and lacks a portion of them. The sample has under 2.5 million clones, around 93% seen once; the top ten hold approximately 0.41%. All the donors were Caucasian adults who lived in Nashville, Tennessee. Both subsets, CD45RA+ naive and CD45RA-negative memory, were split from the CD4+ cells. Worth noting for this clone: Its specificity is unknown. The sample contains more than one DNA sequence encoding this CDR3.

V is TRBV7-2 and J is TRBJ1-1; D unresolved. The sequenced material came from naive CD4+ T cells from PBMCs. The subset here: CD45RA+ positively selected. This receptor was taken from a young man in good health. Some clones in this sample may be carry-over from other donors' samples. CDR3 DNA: TGTGCCAGCAGCAGGAGCAGGAACACTGAAGCTTTCTTT. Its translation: CASSRSRNTEAFF.